The 13 T cell receptor beta chains given below trace back to one sample, sequenced in a study of blood T cell repertoires in COVID-19. Method: immunoSEQ multiplex PCR; TCRdb's copy keeps in-frame clones and lacks some. The sample consists of under 15,000 clones, roughly 93% of them appearing once. Sequenced material: peripheral blood. The receptor source for this set is a human donor in a cohort sampled during active COVID-19.

Only one count was recorded for this clone. The chain is built from TRBV5-6 and TRBJ2-5; TRBD2 matches at 10 bases. J lost 5 bases, V lost 4 bases, and 5 bases had no gene match. This CDR3 is 14 amino acids long. Germline loops: CDR1 SGHDT, CDR2 YYEEEE. The CDR3 DNA reads as TGTGCCAGCAGCCAGCGGGGGGGCGGGGAGACCCAGTACTTC. Encoded protein: CASSQRGGGETQYF.

This clone was observed a single time. The V gene is TRBV5-1, the J gene TRBJ2-3; 11 bases map to TRBD2. The CDR3 covers 17 residues. J gave up 6 bases and V 4 bases, and 13 bases lay outside the gene matches. Germline CDR1 is SGHRS and CDR2 is YFSETQ. In nucleotides, the CDR3 is TGCGCCAGCAGCACGACAACTAGCGGGAGTGGCAGGGATACGCAGTATTTT. Translation: CASSTTTSGSGRDTQYF. Complete variable domain (other parts from reference TRBV5-1 and TRBJ2-3): KAGVTQTPRYLIKTRGQQVTLSCSPISGHRSVSWYQQTPGQGLQFLFEYFSETQRNKGNFPGRFSGRQFSNSRSEMNVSTLELGDSALYLCASSTTTSGSGRDTQYFGPGTRLTVL.

This clone was detected once. The V gene is TRBV28, the J gene TRBJ2-7, with a possible D match to TRBD2 (7 bases). Between the trimmed V and J ends, which lost 2 bases and 0 bases, there was a span of 17 bases. The germline V gene encodes CDR1 MDHEN and CDR2 SYDVKM. The CDR3 extends over 17 amino acids. CDR3 in amino acids: CASSLPSGEGFSYEQYF. In DNA, the CDR3 is TGTGCCAGCAGTTTACCCTCAGGGGAGGGGTTCTCCTACGAGCAGTACTTC.

The V call is TRBV28, the J call TRBJ2-1; TRBD2 agrees at 8 bases. This CDR3 contains 15 residues. The germline CDR1 and CDR2 sequences are MDHEN and SYDVKM. J lost 10 bases, V lost 5 bases, and 13 bases had no gene match. The CDR3 loop is CASSTGGVSLREQFF. The CDR3 nucleotides read TGTGCCAGCAGTACGGGGGGGGTCTCCCTCCGGGAGCAGTTCTTC.

V is TRBV2 and J is TRBJ1-6; D gene uncertain. The CDR3 extends over 17 amino acids. Germline assignment: CDR1 SNHLY and CDR2 FYNNEI. V was trimmed by 6 bases and J by 7 bases, leaving 22 bases between them. Written as DNA, the CDR3 is TGTGCCAGCAGGCCCACAGCGGATATGGGAAGAAATTCACCCCTCCACTTT. Translation: CASRPTADMGRNSPLHF.

The rearrangement links TRBV27 to TRBJ2-1; TRBD2 aligns across 12 bases. Per the germline V gene, CDR1 is MNHEY and CDR2 is SMNVEV (reference sequence). This CDR3 region has 13 residues. J was trimmed by 12 bases and V by 5 bases; bases with no gene match: 5. The CDR3 reads CASSKMTSGGQFF. The CDR3 coding sequence is TGTGCCAGCAGTAAGATGACTAGCGGGGGGCAGTTCTTC.

The chain couples TRBV11-2 to TRBJ2-7; unclear D gene. The CDR3 length is 15 residues. Germline CDR1 reads SGHAT; CDR2 reads FQNNGV. V was cut by 5 bases and J by 4 bases, with 18 bases left in between. The CDR3 spells CASSQDSLSRYEQYF. In nucleotides, the CDR3 is TGTGCCAGCAGCCAAGATTCGTTAAGTCGGTACGAGCAGTACTTC.

The rearrangement joins TRBV19 to TRBJ1-1; 8 nucleotides line up with TRBD1. CDR3 size: 12 residues. Germline V gene data show CDR1 as LNHDA and CDR2 as SQIVND (reference sequence). V dropped 9 bases and J dropped 11; count of bases not matched to a gene: 11. CDR3 in DNA: TGTGCCAGCCTAGGACAGGGCCAAGGGGCTTTCTTT. Translated, it gives CASLGQGQGAFF.

This chain joins TRBV7-9 and TRBJ2-1; D gene unclear. Germline CDR1 reads SEHNR; CDR2 reads FQNEAQ (reference sequence). The CDR3 contains 12 residues. V lost 7 bases to trimming and J lost 10 bases, with 14 bases between them. CDR3 bases: TGTGCCAGCACCGAGAGTAGTGTCGAGCAGTTCTTC. This codes for CASTESSVEQFF.

The V call is TRBV28, the J call TRBJ2-7; 13 positions match TRBD2. The CDR3 covers 15 residues. Per the germline V gene, CDR1 is MDHEN and CDR2 is SYDVKM. Trimming at V came to 6 bases and at J to 2 bases, leaving 4 bases not matched to a gene. CDR3 in DNA: TGTGCCAGCAGGACGGGACTAGCGGGACCCTACGAGCAGTACTTC. It is translated as CASRTGLAGPYEQYF.

V is TRBV28 and J is TRBJ2-3; TRBD1 aligns across 8 bases. This CDR3 is 14 amino acids long. Unmatched junction bases numbered 4, after V lost 4 bases and J lost 4 bases. Germline V gives CDR1 MDHEN, CDR2 SYDVKM. CDR3: CASSSGQVSDTQYF. The CDR3 nucleotides are TGTGCCAGCAGTTCGGGACAGGTTTCAGATACGCAGTATTTT.

This chain links TRBV15 with TRBJ1-3; perhaps TRBD1 as D (6 bases). Trimming took off 1 base at V and 2 bases at J, with 12 bases between the two ends. This CDR3 region has 16 residues. From germline, CDR1 is LNHNV and CDR2 YYDKDF (reference sequence). CDR3 protein: CATSRGGGQAGNTIYF. The CDR3 nucleotides are TGTGCCACCAGCAGAGGGGGGGGCCAAGCTGGAAACACCATATATTTT.

This clone was seen only a few times. The chain recombines TRBV3-1 (or the pseudogene TRBV3-2) with TRBJ1-6; D is possibly TRBD1 (5 bases). Trimming cost V 6 bases and J 6 bases, with 18 bases left between them. The germline V gene has CDR1 LGHDT and CDR2 YNNKEL (reference sequence). The CDR3 is 16 amino acids. The chain's CDR3 is CASSPAGGRANSPLHF. In DNA form, the CDR3 reads TGTGCCAGCAGTCCCGCGGGGGGTCGAGCTAATTCACCCCTCCACTTT.